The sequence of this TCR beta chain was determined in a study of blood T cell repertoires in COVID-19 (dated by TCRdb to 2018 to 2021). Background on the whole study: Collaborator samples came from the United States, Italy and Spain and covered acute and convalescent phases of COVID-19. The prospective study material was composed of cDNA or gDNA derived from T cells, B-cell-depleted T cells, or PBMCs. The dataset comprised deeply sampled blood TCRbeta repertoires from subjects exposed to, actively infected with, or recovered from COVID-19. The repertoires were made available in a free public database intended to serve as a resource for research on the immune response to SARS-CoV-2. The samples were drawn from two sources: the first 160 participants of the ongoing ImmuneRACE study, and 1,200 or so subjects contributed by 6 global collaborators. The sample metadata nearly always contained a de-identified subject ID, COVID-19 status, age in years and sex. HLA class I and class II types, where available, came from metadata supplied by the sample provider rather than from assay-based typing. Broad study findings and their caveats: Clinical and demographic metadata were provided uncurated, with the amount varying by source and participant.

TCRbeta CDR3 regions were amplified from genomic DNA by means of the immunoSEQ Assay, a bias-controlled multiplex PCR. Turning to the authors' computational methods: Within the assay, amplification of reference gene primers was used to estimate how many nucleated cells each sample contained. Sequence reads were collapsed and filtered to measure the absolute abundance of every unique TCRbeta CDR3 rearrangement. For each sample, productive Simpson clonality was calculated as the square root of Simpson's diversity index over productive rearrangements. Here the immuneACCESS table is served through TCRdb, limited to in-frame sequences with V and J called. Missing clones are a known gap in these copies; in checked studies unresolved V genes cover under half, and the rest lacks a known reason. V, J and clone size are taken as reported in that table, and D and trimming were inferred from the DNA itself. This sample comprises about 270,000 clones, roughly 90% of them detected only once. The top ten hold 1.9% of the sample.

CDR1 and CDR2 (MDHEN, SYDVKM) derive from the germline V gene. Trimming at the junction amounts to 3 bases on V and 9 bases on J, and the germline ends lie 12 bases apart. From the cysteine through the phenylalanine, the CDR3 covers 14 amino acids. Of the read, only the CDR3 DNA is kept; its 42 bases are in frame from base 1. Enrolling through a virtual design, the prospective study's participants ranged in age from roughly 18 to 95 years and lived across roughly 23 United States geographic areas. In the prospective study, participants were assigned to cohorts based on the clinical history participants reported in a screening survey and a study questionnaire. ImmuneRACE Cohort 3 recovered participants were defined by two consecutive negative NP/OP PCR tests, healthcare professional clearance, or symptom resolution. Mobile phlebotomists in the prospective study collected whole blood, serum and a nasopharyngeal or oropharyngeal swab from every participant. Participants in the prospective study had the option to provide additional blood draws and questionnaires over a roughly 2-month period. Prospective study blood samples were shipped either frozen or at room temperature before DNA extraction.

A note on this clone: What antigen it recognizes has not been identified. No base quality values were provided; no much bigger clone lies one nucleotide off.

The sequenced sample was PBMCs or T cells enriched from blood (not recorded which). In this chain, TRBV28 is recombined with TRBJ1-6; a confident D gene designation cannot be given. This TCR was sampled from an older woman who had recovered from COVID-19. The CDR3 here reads CASSLSGEASPLHF. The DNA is TGTGCCAGCAGTTTGTCCGGGGAGGCTTCACCCCTCCACTTT.